This T cell receptor beta chain was documented in a study of shared clonotypes between healthy human individuals. Overall study: The plates for each donor numbered three CD4 naive, three CD4 memory, two CD8 naive and one CD8 memory.

In the study's own analysis: Filtering differed for immunoSEQ, which gave only junction sequences without quality scores. Profiled with immunoSEQ multiplex PCR; TCRdb holds only in-frame clones, not every one. V, J and clone size reflect that table, while D and trimming were determined from the DNA. The sample has a few hundred thousand clones; 96% are singletons. Per the germline V gene, CDR1 is SGDLS and CDR2 is YYNGEE. The V and J ends lost 6 bases and 6 bases, in that order; junction bases with no gene match: 7. There are 13 residues in the CDR3. The specimen was memory CD8+ T cells sorted from blood. Indicated subset: CD45RO+ cells pooled with CCR7-negative TemRA cells. This chain connects TRBV9 to TRBJ2-7; 9 positions match TRBD2. The receptor comes from a man aged 25-45 years in good health. CDR3 sequence reads: CASNRREGGEQYF. The CDR3 DNA reads as TGTGCCAGCAATCGGCGGGAGGGAGGCGAGCAGTACTTC.